This T cell receptor beta chain was retrieved from a study of CXCR3-negative and CXCR3-positive naive CD8 T cells. Note on this clonotype: Its matching antigen is unknown.

The CDR3 spans 17 residues. The germline V gene encodes CDR1 SGHTA and CDR2 FQGNSA. Study-wide points: The level of CXCR3 expression partially decreased after cryopreservation; the majority of assays used fresh PBMCs. Against CXCR3-negative naive cells, CXCR3-positive naive cells showed more hydrophobic TRB CDR3s.

The authors prepared UMI-labeled TRB cDNA libraries by 5' RACE. For each CDR3 protein, TCRdb gives one entry from its re-call of the 5' RACE reads, without DNA. This listing includes approximately 140,000 distinct CDR3 sequences. The rearrangement uses TRBV7-2 and TRBJ2-3; no DNA is available, so the TRBD1 call from TCRdb remains unchecked. Sequenced sample: naive CXCR3+ CD8+ T cells from blood. This sample's subset: CD45RO-CCR7+CD27+CD95- naive CD8+ T cells expressing CXCR3 (TNR3+). The clonotype originates from a human donor in good health. Some clones in this sample may be carry-over from other donors' samples. The CDR3 loop is CASSSPWAGTEPDTQYF.